What follows is one TCR beta chain and its context. V lost 5 bases and J 1 base, leaving 12 bases between the germline ends. The CDR3 extends over 14 amino acids. Germline CDR1 and CDR2: SGHRS and YFSETQ. This entry belongs to a study of control samples from healthy donors and cancer patients. The protocol was immunoSEQ multiplex PCR, while the TCRdb copy is restricted to in-frame clones and leaves out a portion. This table holds nearly 55,000 clones, approximately 95% found once. This clonotype was obtained from a woman aged 25 to 39 in good health. Input material: blood. The chain carries TRBV5-1 and TRBJ2-5, with D perhaps TRBD1 (5 bases). DNA of the CDR3: TGCGCCAGCAGAAGGGGCGATATCCAAGAGACCCAGTACTTC. Its protein is CASRRGDIQETQYF. The variable domain in full, completed from reference TRBV5-1 and TRBJ2-5, reads KAGVTQTPRYLIKTRGQQVTLSCSPISGHRSVSWYQQTPGQGLQFLFEYFSETQRNKGNFPGRFSGRQFSNSRSEMNVSTLELGDSALYLCASRRGDIQETQYFGPGTRLLVL.